The 9 T cell receptor beta chains presented below share a single source sample, sequenced in a study of T cell responses to AZD1222 COVID-19 vaccine. Only in-frame clones appear in the TCRdb table, and some are missing; sequencing was by immunoSEQ multiplex PCR. The sample has more than 95,000 clones; 88% are singletons. Specimen: peripheral blood, collected on day 0 of AZD1222 vaccination. The receptors originated from an adult in good health.

The CDR3 region has the DNA TGTGCCAGCAGATCGGGACGGGCAGATACGCAGTATTTT. Its protein is CASRSGRADTQYF. The chain combines TRBV11-2 with TRBJ2-3, with D perhaps being TRBD1 or TRBD2 (5 bases each). The CDR3 sequence is 13 residues long. Looked up from germline, CDR1 is SGHAT and CDR2 is FQNNGV. Trimming stripped 6 bases from V and 4 bases from J, with 11 bases between.

V and J are TRBV28 and TRBJ2-3; a possible D gene is TRBD1 (5 bases). The CDR3 runs 14 residues. V shed 3 bases and J shed 2 bases, with 9 bases lying between them. CDR1 is MDHEN and CDR2 is SYDVKM in the germline V gene. Here the CDR3 DNA reads TGTGCCAGCAGTTTTCAGGGCCCCACAGATACGCAGTATTTT. It encodes CASSFQGPTDTQYF.

The chain is built from TRBV30 and TRBJ1-1; maybe TRBD1 (5 bases). The germline V gene has CDR1 GTSNPN and CDR2 SVGIG (reference sequence). This CDR3 has 14 residues. V lost 4 bases and J 4 bases, leaving 16 bases between the germline ends. CDR3 nucleotide sequence: TGTGCCTGGATGCCCCTACTTAGGGGCACTGAAGCTTTCTTT. It encodes CAWMPLLRGTEAFF. Combining the CDR3 with reference TRBV30 and TRBJ1-1 gives the whole variable domain SQTIHQWPATLVQPVGSPLSLECTVEGTSNPNLYWYRQAAGRGLQLLFYSVGIGQISSEVPQNLSASRPQDRQFILSSKKLLLSDSGFYLCAWMPLLRGTEAFFGQGTRLTVV.

This rearrangement joins TRBV29-1 to TRBJ2-7, with TRBD2 matching 14 bases. The CDR3 has 14 residues. The J segment lost 5 bases and the V segment lost 3 bases, leaving 3 bases of the junction unmatched. Germline CDR1 is SQVTM and CDR2 is ANQGSEA. The chain's CDR3 is CSVEGLAGVNEQYF. The CDR3 coding sequence is TGCAGCGTTGAGGGACTAGCGGGAGTAAACGAGCAGTACTTC.

The chain joins TRBV5-1 to TRBJ1-5; no reliable D call. This CDR3 is built from 13 residues. Germline-derived CDR1 and CDR2 are SGHRS and YFSETQ. V dropped 0 bases and J dropped 3 bases, with 4 bases sitting between them. The CDR3 spells CASSLAANQPQHF. DNA of the CDR3: TGCGCCAGCAGCTTGGCAGCCAATCAGCCCCAGCATTTT.

This chain joins TRBV9 and TRBJ2-5; D might be TRBD1 (6 bases). Germline V gene data show CDR1 as SGDLS and CDR2 as YYNGEE. V dropped 4 bases and J dropped 3 bases, with 16 bases sitting between them. The CDR3 runs 15 residues. CDR3 amino acids: CASSMPGTKKETQYF. The CDR3 nucleotides are TGTGCCAGCAGCATGCCCGGGACAAAAAAAGAGACCCAGTACTTC.

V gene TRBV7-2 combines with J gene TRBJ1-2; no clear D. Germline assignment: CDR1 SGHTA and CDR2 FQGNSA. This CDR3 contains 16 residues. V was clipped by 2 bases and J by 0 bases, with 13 bases between them. CDR3 nucleotide sequence: TGTGCCAGCAGCTTAATATGGGTCAGAGCTAACTATGGCTACACCTTC. Translation gives CASSLIWVRANYGYTF.

The V gene is TRBV9, the J gene TRBJ2-3, with 8 bases matching TRBD2. Looked up from germline, CDR1 is SGDLS and CDR2 is YYNGEE. The junction had 1 base not matched to a gene; V was cut back by 2 bases and J by 5 bases. The CDR3 totals 13 residues. Here the CDR3 reads CASSVLAGDTQYF. CDR3 nucleotides: TGTGCCAGCAGCGTCCTAGCGGGAGATACGCAGTATTTT.

The chain is built from TRBV6-5 and TRBJ1-5; TRBD1 matches 9 bases. V was pared by 10 bases and J by 2 bases, with 3 bases of the junction left unmatched. CDR1 MNHEY and CDR2 SVGAGI come from the germline V gene. The CDR3 loop spans 13 amino acids. For the CDR3, the DNA is TGTGCCACCAGGACAGGGGGCAATCAGCCCCAGCATTTT. It encodes CATRTGGNQPQHF.